Below, one TCR beta chain is given with its context. Its antigen target is currently unknown. The input lacks base qualities; no much larger clone sits a single base away. A second Seattle source provided samples from volunteer blood donors who had recovered from COVID-19. Whole blood was collected in K2EDTA tubes by collaborating institutions according to the institutions' own protocols. Collaborator samples were shipped for TCRbeta analysis as frozen whole blood, isolated PBMCs, or DNA extracted from either sample type. The data derive from a study of blood T cell repertoires in COVID-19 (dated by TCRdb to the early 2020s). Background for the entire study: Samples from collaborators originated in the United States, Italy and Spain and spanned both the acute and convalescent phases of COVID-19. Deeply sampled blood TCRbeta repertoires from subjects exposed to, actively infected with, or recovered from COVID-19 were included in the dataset. The prospective study material was composed of cDNA or gDNA derived from T cells, B-cell-depleted T cells, or PBMCs. HLA class I and class II types, where available, came from metadata supplied by the sample provider rather than from assay-based typing. Samples came from the ongoing ImmuneRACE study (first 160 participants) plus 1,254 subjects from 6 global collaborators. The repertoires were made available in a free public database intended to serve as a resource for research on the immune response to SARS-CoV-2. The sample metadata nearly always contained a de-identified subject ID, COVID-19 status, age in years and sex. What the work shows at the level of the full study, not this receptor alone: How much clinical and demographic metadata was included differed by source and by participant, and the metadata was provided uncurated.

V is pared back by 5 bases and J by 1 base, with 14 bases lying between the germline termini. CDR1 and CDR2 are drawn from the germline V gene: MGHDK, SYGVNS. From the cysteine through the phenylalanine, the CDR3 covers 15 amino acids. Only the CDR3 portion is preserved as DNA: 45 bases, with reading frame beginning at the first base. The immunoSEQ Assay, a bias-controlled multiplex PCR, was used to amplify TCRbeta CDR3 regions from genomic DNA. The paper's processing steps were these. Nucleated cell counts per sample were estimated from amplification of reference gene primers within the assay. To quantify the absolute abundance of each unique TCRbeta CDR3 rearrangement, sequence reads were collapsed and filtered. For each sample, productive Simpson clonality was calculated as the square root of Simpson's diversity index across productive rearrangements. Here the immuneACCESS table is served through TCRdb, limited to in-frame sequences with V and J called. Missing clones are a known gap in these copies; in checked studies unresolved V genes cover under half, and the rest lacks a known reason. V and J calls and clone size come straight from that table; D and trimming were deduced from the DNA. The sample data list about 240,000 clones, and 75% to 90% of these were observed just once. The ten top clones hold about 7% of the sample.

The sequence was collected from a man aged 55 to 70 who had recovered from COVID-19. Sequencing used peripheral blood. The chain is assembled from TRBV25-1 and TRBJ2-5; a weak D assignment points to TRBD2 (6 bases agree). The CDR3 sequence is CASSWGVGSQETQYF. The DNA is as follows: TGTGCCAGCAGTTGGGGGGTGGGGAGCCAAGAGACCCAGTACTTC. This CDR3, with the reference TRBV25-1 and TRBJ2-5 proteins standing in past its ends, gives the full variable domain EADIYQTPRYLVIGTGKKITLECSQTMGHDKMYWYQQDPGMELHLIHYSYGVNSTEKGDLSSESTVSRIRTEHFPLTLESARPSHTSQYLCASSWGVGSQETQYFGPGTRLLVL.